This TCR beta chain was identified during a study of regulatory T cells in long-lasting Graves disease. Described time point: newly diagnosed GD, antithyroid drugs for less than 3 months. Following extraction of RNA from PBMCs, that RNA was used to make the TCR library. Trimming took 4 bases from V and 2 from J; bases not matched to a gene: 6. There are 17 residues in the CDR3. Library construction for TCR beta used iRepertoire HTBI primers and Arm-PCR of CDR3 regions. One entry per CDR3 protein results from TCRdb running MiXCR on the multiplex PCR reads. The repertoire holds roughly 400,000 distinct CDR3 sequences, with around 15% as singletons. These data were also filed under a second study, of T cells in Graves' hyperthyroidism and ophthalmopathy. That investigation notes: The model anticipated ophthalmopathy a median about six months pre-onset.

Sequenced here: peripheral blood mononuclear cells (PBMCs), sampled at new diagnosis, from a patient treated with antithyroid drugs. The rearrangement uses TRBV12-3 or TRBV12-4 and TRBJ2-2, with 11 bases matching TRBD2. This clonotype originated in a woman under 30 with Graves disease. Here the CDR3 reads CASSSPTSGINTGELFF. The CDR3 region has the DNA TGTGCCAGCAGTTCGCCGACTAGCGGGATTAACACCGGGGAGCTGTTTTTT.